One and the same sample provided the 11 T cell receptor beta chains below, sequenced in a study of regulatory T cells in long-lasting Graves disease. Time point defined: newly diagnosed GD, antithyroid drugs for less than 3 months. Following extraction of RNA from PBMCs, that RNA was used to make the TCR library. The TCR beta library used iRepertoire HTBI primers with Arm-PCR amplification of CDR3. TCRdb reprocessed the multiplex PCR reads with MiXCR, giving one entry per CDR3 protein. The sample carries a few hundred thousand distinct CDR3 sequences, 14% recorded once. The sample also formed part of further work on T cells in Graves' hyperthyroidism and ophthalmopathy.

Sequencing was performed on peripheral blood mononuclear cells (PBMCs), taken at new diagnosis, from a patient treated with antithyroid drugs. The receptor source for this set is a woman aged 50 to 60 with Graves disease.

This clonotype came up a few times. The CDR3 DNA sequence: TGTGCCTGGAGTGTAGGGCTAGCGGACGGGGAGACCCAGTACTTC. This codes for CAWSVGLADGETQYF. The V call is TRBV30, the J call TRBJ2-5; 7 positions match TRBD2. The CDR3 covers 15 residues. CDR1 is GTSNPN and CDR2 is SVGIG in the germline V gene (reference sequence). V lost 0 bases to trimming and J lost 5 bases; unmatched junction nucleotides: 9.

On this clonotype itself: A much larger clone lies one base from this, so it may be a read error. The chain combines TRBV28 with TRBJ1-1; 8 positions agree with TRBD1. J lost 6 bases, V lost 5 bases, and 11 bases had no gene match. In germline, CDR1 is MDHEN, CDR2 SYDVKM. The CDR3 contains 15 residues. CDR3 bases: TGTGCCAGCAGTACGGCCGGGACAGGTTTTGCTGAAGCTTTCTTT. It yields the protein CASSTAGTGFAEAFF.

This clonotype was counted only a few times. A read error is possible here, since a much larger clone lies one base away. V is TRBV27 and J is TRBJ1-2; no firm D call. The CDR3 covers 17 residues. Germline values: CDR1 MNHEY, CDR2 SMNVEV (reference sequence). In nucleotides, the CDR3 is TGTGCCAGCAGTAAAAGAGTCCCCGGGAAAACTAACTATGGCTGCACCTTC. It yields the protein CASSKRVPGKTNYGCTF.

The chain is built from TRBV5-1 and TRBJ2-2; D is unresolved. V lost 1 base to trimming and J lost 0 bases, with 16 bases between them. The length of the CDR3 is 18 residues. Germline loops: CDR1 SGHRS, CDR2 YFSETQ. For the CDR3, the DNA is TGCGCCAGCAGCTTGTACCTGTCGGAGCGACCGAACACCGGGGAGCTGTTTTTT. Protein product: CASSLYLSERPNTGELFF.

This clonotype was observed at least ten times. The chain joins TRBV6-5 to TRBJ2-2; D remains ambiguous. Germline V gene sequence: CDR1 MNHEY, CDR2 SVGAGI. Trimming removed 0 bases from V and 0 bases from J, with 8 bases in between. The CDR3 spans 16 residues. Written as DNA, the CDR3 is TGTGCCAGCAGTTACTCGGGGTGGTCGAACACCGGGGAGCTGTTTTTT. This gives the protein CASSYSGWSNTGELFF.

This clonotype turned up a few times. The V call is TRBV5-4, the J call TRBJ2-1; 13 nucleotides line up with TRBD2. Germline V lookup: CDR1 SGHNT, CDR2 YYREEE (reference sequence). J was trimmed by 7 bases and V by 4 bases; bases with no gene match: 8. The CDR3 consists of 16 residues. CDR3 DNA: TGTGCCAGCAGCCATCGGACTAGCGGGAGTTTGAATGAGCAGTTCTTC. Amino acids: CASSHRTSGSLNEQFF.

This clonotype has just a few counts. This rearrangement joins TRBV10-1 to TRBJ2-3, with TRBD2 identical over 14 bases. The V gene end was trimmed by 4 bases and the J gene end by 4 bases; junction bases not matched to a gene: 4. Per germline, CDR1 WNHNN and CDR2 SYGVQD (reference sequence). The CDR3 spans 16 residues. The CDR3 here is CASSGGTSGSADTQYF. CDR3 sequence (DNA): TGCGCCAGCAGTGGGGGGACTAGCGGGAGCGCAGATACGCAGTATTTT.

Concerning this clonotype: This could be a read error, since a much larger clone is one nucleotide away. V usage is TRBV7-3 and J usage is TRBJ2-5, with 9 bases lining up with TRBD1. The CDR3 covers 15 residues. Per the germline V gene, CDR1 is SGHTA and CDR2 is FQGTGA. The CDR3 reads CAISLPGTGLETQYF. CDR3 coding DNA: TGTGCCATCAGCTTACCCGGGACAGGGTTGGAGACCCAGTACTTC.

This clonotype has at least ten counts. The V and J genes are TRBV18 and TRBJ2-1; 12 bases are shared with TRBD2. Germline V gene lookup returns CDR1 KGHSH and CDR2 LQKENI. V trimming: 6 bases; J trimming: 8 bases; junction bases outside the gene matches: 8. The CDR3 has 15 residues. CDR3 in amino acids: CASSPSGRAEDEQFF. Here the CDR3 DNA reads TGTGCCAGCTCCCCTAGCGGGAGGGCAGAGGATGAGCAGTTCTTC.

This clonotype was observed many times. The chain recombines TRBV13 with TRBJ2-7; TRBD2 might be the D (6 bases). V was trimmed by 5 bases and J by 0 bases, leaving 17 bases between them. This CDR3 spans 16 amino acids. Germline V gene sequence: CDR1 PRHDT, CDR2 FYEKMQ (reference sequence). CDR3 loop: CASSATTTSFSYEQYF. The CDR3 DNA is TGTGCCAGCAGCGCGACTACTACTAGCTTCTCCTACGAGCAGTACTTC.

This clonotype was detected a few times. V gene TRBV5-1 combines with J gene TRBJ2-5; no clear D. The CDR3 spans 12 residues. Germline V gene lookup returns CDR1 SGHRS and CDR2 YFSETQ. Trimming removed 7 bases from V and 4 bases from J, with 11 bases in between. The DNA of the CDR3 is TGCGCCAGCGACGTTCCGGGAGAGACCCAGTACTTC. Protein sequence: CASDVPGETQYF.